The clone carrying this TCR beta chain was counted a single time. Its antigen is not known. From germline, CDR1 is SQVTM and CDR2 ANQGSEA. The CDR3 loop spans 15 amino acids. J was trimmed by 4 bases and V by 5 bases; bases with no gene match: 12. Sequencing was performed with immunoSEQ multiplex PCR; in TCRdb, only in-frame clones are kept and a portion is missing. The sample has approximately 13,000 clones, roughly four fifths seen once. This entry is derived from a study of somatic mutations in cytotoxic T cells in rheumatoid arthritis. Study details: Among the T-cell populations stained with V beta antibodies, some were separated by flow sorting at nearly 100% purity, including V beta1+ cells whose TCRB was sequenced. Broader study findings: A largest CD8+ clone above 20% of CD8+ cells occurred in about an eighth of the roughly 60 patients.

With median age roughly 60 years (range about 20-75) and 50% to 55% female, healthy controls came from blood donor buffy coats. Both CD4+ and CD8+ cells were separated through positive magnetic bead selection, and their purity was verified using flow cytometry. Sequenced material: CD8+ T cells sorted from blood. The source is a middle-aged woman in good health. The chain carries TRBV29-1 and TRBJ2-3; TRBD1 aligns across 7 bases. CDR3 region: CSVIDQQGTSDTQYF. The CDR3 DNA reads as TGCAGCGTTATCGACCAACAGGGGACCTCAGATACGCAGTATTTT.